The 29 T cell receptor beta chains reported below all come from one sample, sequenced in a study of T cells in Graves' hyperthyroidism and ophthalmopathy. TCR beta CDR3 regions were amplified from RNA transcripts. Initially, a first-round RT-PCR of the TCR CDR3 employed the HTBI primer set. In TCRdb, the multiplex PCR reads were re-called with MiXCR into one record per CDR3 protein. Seen here are fewer than 300,000 distinct CDR3 sequences, 13% to 15% observed once, and the top ten hold 30% to 35%. Input material: blood. All receptors derive from a woman aged 45 to 65 with Graves' hyperthyroidism that later progressed to Graves' ophthalmopathy.

This clonotype was detected ten times or more. The J gene is TRBJ2-7, the V gene TRBV28; D is perhaps TRBD1 (5 bases). The CDR3 is 14 amino acids. Per the germline V gene, CDR1 is MDHEN and CDR2 is SYDVKM. V lost 3 bases, J lost 2 bases, and 11 bases lay in between. The CDR3 loop reads CASSLRTPPYEQYF. The CDR3 DNA is TGTGCCAGCAGTTTGCGGACACCCCCCTACGAGCAGTACTTC.

The chain combines TRBV11-2 with TRBJ1-4, with 8 bases identical to TRBD1. There are 17 residues in the CDR3. The germline V gene has CDR1 SGHAT and CDR2 FQNNGV. Losses at the gene ends were 3 bases for V and 1 base for J; bases not matched to a gene: 7. The CDR3 DNA reads as TGTGCCAGCAGCTTGGGGACAGGAATGGTAACTAATGAAAAACTGTTTTTT. The encoded protein is CASSLGTGMVTNEKLFF.

This rearrangement joins TRBV19 to TRBJ2-5; 10 bases map to TRBD2. CDR3 length: 15 amino acids. Germline V gene sequence: CDR1 LNHDA, CDR2 SQIVND (reference sequence). V was clipped by 3 bases and J by 4 bases; unmatched bases: 5. CDR3 coding DNA: TGTGCCAGTAGTATTGGGCTAGCGGGAGCAGAGACCCAGTACTTC. Its protein product is CASSIGLAGAETQYF.

The chain combines TRBV4-1 with TRBJ1-3; the D is unclear. Germline CDR1 is MGHRA and CDR2 is YSYEKL. This CDR3 region has 16 residues. Trimming took 2 bases from V and 2 from J, leaving 13 bases between them. The CDR3 spells CASSQPTSLPGNTIYF. DNA for the CDR3: TGCGCCAGCAGCCAACCCACAAGTCTTCCTGGAAACACCATATATTTT.

This clonotype was seen ten or more times. This chain joins TRBV12-3 or TRBV12-4 and TRBJ2-1; the match to TRBD2 covers 7 bases. The ends lost 7 bases at V and 6 bases at J; junction bases unmatched: 18. There are 17 residues in the CDR3. In DNA form, the CDR3 reads TGTGCCAGCACCAAATTAAAGTCGGCTAGCGGAGGCAATGAGCAGTTCTTC. This sequence encodes CASTKLKSASGGNEQFF.

This clonotype was seen at least ten times. V gene TRBV7-9 combines with J gene TRBJ2-1, with TRBD2 matching over 11 bases. From germline, CDR1 is SEHNR and CDR2 FQNEAQ (reference sequence). The CDR3 covers 15 residues. V was clipped by 5 bases and J by 9 bases; unmatched bases: 9. The chain's CDR3 is CASSPRRLAGSEQFF. Written as DNA, the CDR3 is TGTGCCAGCAGCCCCCGAAGACTAGCGGGAAGTGAGCAGTTCTTC.

This chain's CDR3 is CSVGEDQTLRRTDTQYF. CDR3 nucleotides: TGCAGTGTTGGGGAGGACCAAACCCTCCGCAGGACAGATACGCAGTATTTT. This chain connects TRBV20-1 to TRBJ2-3, with a tentative D call TRBD2 (6 bases). Germline-derived CDR1 and CDR2 are DFQATT and SNEGSKA (reference sequence). The V end was cut by 7 bases, the J end by 3 bases, with 26 bases between. CDR3 length equals 17 residues.

This clonotype was recorded a few times. This chain uses TRBV7-8 with TRBJ2-7; 10 bases agree with TRBD2. V lost 3 bases, J lost 0 bases, and 20 bases stayed unmatched. Germline lookup yields CDR1 SGHVS and CDR2 FQNEAQ. CDR3 length: 21 residues. The CDR3 DNA is TGTGCCAGCAGCTTGGGCTATACTAGCGGGACAGGTACCCGAAGCTCCTACGAGCAGTACTTC. The encoded protein is CASSLGYTSGTGTRSSYEQYF. Based on the CDR3 plus reference TRBV7-8 and TRBJ2-7, the full variable domain is GAGVSQSPRYKVAKRGQDVALRCDPISGHVSLFWYQQALGQGPEFLTYFQNEAQLDKSGLPSDRFFAERPEGSVSTLKIQRTQQEDSAVYLCASSLGYTSGTGTRSSYEQYFGPGTRLTVT.

This clonotype was detected ten times or more. J is TRBJ1-1 and V is TRBV12-3 or TRBV12-4; no reliable D call. CDR3 length: 16 residues. Trimming took 2 bases from V and 2 from J, leaving 15 bases between them. The CDR3 region has the DNA TGTGCCAGCAGTTTATACCCCGGTGTGAAAAACACTGAAGCTTTCTTT. Translation: CASSLYPGVKNTEAFF.

V gene TRBV20-1 combines with J gene TRBJ2-3; D uncertain. The germline CDR1 and CDR2 sequences are DFQATT and SNEGSKA (reference sequence). V gave up 6 bases and J gave up 0 bases, with 13 bases separating them. There are 14 residues in the CDR3. The CDR3 sequence is CSANPLMSTDTQYF. The CDR3 DNA sequence: TGCAGTGCCAACCCTCTAATGAGCACAGATACGCAGTATTTT.

This clonotype has at least ten counts. This chain connects TRBV5-1 to TRBJ2-7; 7 bases match TRBD1. Looked up from germline, CDR1 is SGHRS and CDR2 is YFSETQ. V shed 0 bases, J shed 2 bases, and the junction held 5 bases outside the gene matches. The CDR3 is 15 amino acids. CDR3 residues: CASSLVTGRTYEQYF. The CDR3 DNA is TGCGCCAGCAGCTTGGTGACAGGGAGAACCTACGAGCAGTACTTC.

The V call is TRBV25-1, the J call TRBJ1-4; D possibly corresponds to TRBD1 (6 bases). In germline, CDR1 is MGHDK, CDR2 SYGVNS. The CDR3 runs to 14 residues. The CDR3 DNA sequence: TGTGCAGGGGGGGCGATTGAGACTAATGAAAAACTGTTTTTT. It encodes CAGGAIETNEKLFF. The whole variable domain, remainder taken from reference TRBV25-1 and TRBJ1-4, is EADIYQTPRYLVIGTGKKITLECSQTMGHDKMYWYQQDPGMELHLIHYSYGVNSTEKGDLSSESTVSRIRTEHFPLTLESARPSHTSQYLCAGGAIETNEKLFFGSGTQLSVL.

This clonotype turned up a few times. This chain connects TRBV24-1 to TRBJ2-1; D unclear. CDR3 length equals 13 residues. V lost 7 bases to trimming and J lost 0 bases, with 6 bases between them. The germline V gene encodes CDR1 KGHDR and CDR2 SFDVKD. The CDR3 sequence is CATSGSSYNEQFF. As DNA, the CDR3 is TGTGCCACCAGCGGTAGCTCCTACAATGAGCAGTTCTTC.

This clonotype came up a few times. V is TRBV28 and J is TRBJ2-7, with 7 bases lining up with TRBD1. V lost 5 bases to trimming and J lost 3 bases; unmatched junction nucleotides: 7. The CDR3 runs to 14 residues. Per germline, CDR1 MDHEN and CDR2 SYDVKM. In DNA form, the CDR3 reads TGTGCCAGCAGTCAAGGGGGCAGGGGCTACGAGCAGTACTTC. This encodes CASSQGGRGYEQYF.

This clonotype was observed once. The chain links TRBV11-3 to TRBJ2-5, with a weak D call TRBD1 (5 bases). CDR1 SGHNT and CDR2 YENEEA come from the germline V gene. V lost 5 bases, J lost 2 bases, and 12 bases lay in between. This CDR3 spans 14 amino acids. The DNA for the CDR3 is TGTGCCAGCAGCGGACGCAGGGTTCAAGAGACCCAGTACTTC. Residues: CASSGRRVQETQYF.

This clonotype has a count of ten or more. The V call is TRBV11-3, the J call TRBJ2-1; 11 positions agree with TRBD2. This CDR3 comprises 15 residues. V was pared by 3 bases and J by 10 bases, with 8 bases of the junction left unmatched. Germline CDR1 SGHNT, CDR2 YENEEA. CDR3 protein: CASSLTGTSGAEQFF. In nucleotides, the CDR3 is TGTGCCAGCAGCTTGACCGGGACTAGCGGCGCCGAGCAGTTCTTC.

V and J are TRBV7-9 and TRBJ2-3; D uncertain. Germline CDR1 SEHNR, CDR2 FQNEAQ (reference sequence). V gave up 5 bases and J gave up 2 bases, with 11 bases separating them. The CDR3 spans 14 residues. This chain's CDR3 is CASSPAEYTDTQYF. The DNA for the CDR3 is TGTGCCAGCAGCCCGGCAGAGTACACAGATACGCAGTATTTT.

This clonotype was seen at least ten times. This chain joins TRBV28 and TRBJ2-7; D ambiguous. The CDR3 spans 12 residues. Germline V CDR1 and CDR2: MDHEN, SYDVKM. V lost 8 bases, J lost 3 bases, and 11 bases lay in between. The CDR3 DNA sequence: TGTGCCAGCCAGCAGTGGGGCTACGAGCAGTACTTC. Its translation: CASQQWGYEQYF.

The chain is built from TRBV28 and TRBJ2-4, with D unclear. V lost 6 bases, J lost 7 bases, and 10 bases lay in between. The CDR3 totals 12 residues. Germline V gene lookup returns CDR1 MDHEN and CDR2 SYDVKM. CDR3: CASSRESNIQYF. In DNA, the CDR3 is TGTGCCAGCAGCCGAGAAAGTAACATTCAGTACTTC.

A few counts support this clonotype. The genes are TRBV19 and TRBJ2-7; tentative D call: TRBD1 (6 bases). The germline CDR1 and CDR2 sequences are LNHDA and SQIVND (reference sequence). Trimming took off 6 bases at V and 0 bases at J, with 21 bases between the two ends. The CDR3 runs to 17 residues. In DNA, the CDR3 is TGTGCCAGTAGCACTGCCCGGGGTCAGGGGAGCTCCTACGAGCAGTACTTC. Amino acids: CASSTARGQGSSYEQYF.

The rearrangement links TRBV27 to TRBJ1-2; D is perhaps TRBD1 (5 bases). Trimming shortened V by 6 bases and J by 7 bases, and 15 bases separated the two germline ends. Germline V gene sequence: CDR1 MNHEY, CDR2 SMNVEV (reference sequence). This CDR3 comprises 13 residues. As DNA, the CDR3 is TGTGCCAGCAGCTGGGACCTGTATGGTGGCTACACCTTC. Its protein is CASSWDLYGGYTF.

The V and J genes are TRBV5-6 and TRBJ1-4, with a tentative D call TRBD1 (5 bases). V was cut by 5 bases and J by 6 bases, with 14 bases left in between. Germline values: CDR1 SGHDT, CDR2 YYEEEE. The CDR3 length is 14 residues. The CDR3 reads CASREGRGDEKLFF. The CDR3 DNA reads as TGTGCCAGCAGAGAGGGGCGGGGGGATGAAAAACTGTTTTTT.

The V gene is TRBV6-1, the J gene TRBJ2-7; maybe TRBD2 (5 bases). The germline CDR1 and CDR2 sequences are MNHNS and SASEGT. The CDR3 is made up of 13 amino acids. V lost 7 bases and J 7 bases, leaving 17 bases between the germline ends. The CDR3: CASTGVGPGEQYF. The CDR3 region has the DNA TGTGCCAGCACCGGGGTCGGCCCAGGAGAGCAGTACTTC.

This clonotype has at least ten counts. The V call is TRBV7-2, the J call TRBJ1-2; D is unresolved. The CDR3 runs 13 residues. Germline loops: CDR1 SGHTA, CDR2 FQGNSA. The V and J ends lost 3 bases and 6 bases respectively, with 11 bases between them. CDR3 DNA: TGTGCCAGCAGCTTCGGACGGAGGGATGGCTACACCTTC. This translates into CASSFGRRDGYTF.

In its sample, this clonotype was seen many times. The rearrangement joins TRBV3-1 to TRBJ2-7, with a weak D call TRBD2 (6 bases). Germline loops: CDR1 LGHDT, CDR2 YNNKEL (reference sequence). This CDR3 has 16 residues. Trimming removed 0 bases at V and 3 bases at J, with 15 bases between. The CDR3, as DNA: TGTGCCAGCAGCCAAGAAGGGGCTAGCGCTATCTACGAGCAGTACTTC. This sequence encodes CASSQEGASAIYEQYF.

This clonotype was recorded at least ten times. This sequence joins TRBV6-1 and TRBJ2-1; TRBD2 agrees at 13 bases. This CDR3 has 15 residues. Germline V gene lookup returns CDR1 MNHNS and CDR2 SASEGT. The J segment lost 6 bases and the V segment lost 7 bases, leaving 6 bases of the junction unmatched. CDR3 bases: TGTGCCAGCATGGTTGGACTAGCGGGAGCCAATGAGCAGTTCTTC. Protein sequence: CASMVGLAGANEQFF.

This clonotype came up a few times. The gene calls are TRBV15 and TRBJ1-2; 9 nucleotides line up with TRBD1. Trimming cost V 0 bases and J 8 bases; bases outside gene matches: 16. Per germline, CDR1 LNHNV and CDR2 YYDKDF (reference sequence). There are 18 residues in the CDR3. In DNA form, the CDR3 reads TGTGCCACCAGCAGAGATAGAGGGGGACAGGGTCGGGTAGAGGGCTACACCTTC. Protein product: CATSRDRGGQGRVEGYTF.

V gene TRBV25-1 combines with J gene TRBJ1-4, with no clear D. CDR1 and CDR2 from the germline V gene are MGHDK and SYGVNS. The CDR3 sequence is 16 residues long. Deletions cut 6 bases from V and 5 bases from J, with 19 bases between. The CDR3 DNA reads as TGTGCCAGCAGGGGTCGGGTACGGGGAGAGAATGAAAAACTGTTTTTT. Translated: CASRGRVRGENEKLFF.

The table lists this clonotype with many counts. The CDR3 loop is CASSSHGTPGEQYF. CDR3 DNA sequence: TGTGCCAGCAGTTCACACGGGACCCCCGGGGAGCAGTACTTC. This chain links TRBV28 with TRBJ2-7; either TRBD1 or TRBD2 may supply D (5 bases each). In germline, CDR1 is MDHEN, CDR2 SYDVKM. V was clipped by 4 bases and J by 7 bases, with 17 bases between them. This CDR3 region has 14 residues. Looking up the rest from reference TRBV28 and TRBJ2-7 gives the full variable domain: DVKVTQSSRYLVKRTGEKVFLECVQDMDHENMFWYRQDPGLGLRLIYFSYDVKMKEKGDIPEGYSVSREKKERFSLILESASTNQTSMYLCASSSHGTPGEQYFGPGTRLTVT.